This T cell receptor beta chain is from a study of early T cells in non-severe SARS-CoV-2 infection. Unique molecular identifiers were attached to individual cDNA molecules. One entry per CDR3 protein results from TCRdb running MiXCR on the 5' RACE reads. The sample contains approximately 64,000 distinct CDR3 sequences, about 4.9% of which appear only once. This clonotype was detected only a few times. Sequencing was performed on whole blood. The TCR was taken from an adult who was a healthcare worker with PCR-confirmed SARS-CoV-2 infection or an uninfected control (not recorded which).

The CDR3 sequence is CSAIRPNQPQHF. As DNA, the CDR3 is TGCAGTGCTATTAGACCGAATCAGCCCCAGCATTTT. The chain employs TRBV20-1 and TRBJ1-5, with D hard to call. V lost 4 bases, J lost 4 bases, and 8 bases lay in between. Germline V CDR1 and CDR2: DFQATT, SNEGSKA (reference sequence). The CDR3 extends over 12 amino acids.